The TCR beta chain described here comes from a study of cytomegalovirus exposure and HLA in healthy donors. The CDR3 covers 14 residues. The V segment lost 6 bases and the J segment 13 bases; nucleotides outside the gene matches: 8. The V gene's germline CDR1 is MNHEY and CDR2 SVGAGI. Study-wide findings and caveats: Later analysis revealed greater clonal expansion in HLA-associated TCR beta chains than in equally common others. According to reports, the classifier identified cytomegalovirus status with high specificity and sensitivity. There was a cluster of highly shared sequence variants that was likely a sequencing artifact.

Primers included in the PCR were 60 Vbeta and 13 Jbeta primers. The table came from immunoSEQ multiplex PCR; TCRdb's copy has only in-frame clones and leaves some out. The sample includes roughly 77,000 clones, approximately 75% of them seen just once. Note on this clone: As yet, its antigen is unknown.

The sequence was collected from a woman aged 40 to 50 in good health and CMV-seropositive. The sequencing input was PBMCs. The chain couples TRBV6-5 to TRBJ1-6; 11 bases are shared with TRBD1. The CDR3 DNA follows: TGTGCCAGCAGCCGCCGGGACAGGGGGGACCCCCTCCACTTT. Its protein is CASSRRDRGDPLHF.